This T cell receptor (beta chain) emerged from a study of neoadjuvant nivolumab and ipilimumab in lung cancer. Study-wide results and limits: A small number of samples were TCR sequenced. Pretherapy blood TCR richness correlated positively with resected tumor richness.

Germline CDR1 is MRHNA and CDR2 is SNTAGT. This CDR3 is built from 13 residues. V was trimmed by 6 bases and J by 3 bases, leaving 8 bases between them. Regarding this clone: Its antigen is unknown.

The assay was immunoSEQ multiplex PCR, and TCRdb's table has in-frame clones only and misses some. The sample records around 17,000 clones, roughly 76% being singletons. This rearrangement joins TRBV6-4 to TRBJ2-2; D not resolved. This receptor was identified in an adult with non-small cell lung cancer. The sequenced sample was tumor tissue, obtained after neoadjuvant nivolumab, alone or with ipilimumab, at or shortly before surgery. The DNA for the CDR3 is TGTGCCAGCAGGCCCCAAGACACCGGGGAGCTGTTTTTT. This encodes CASRPQDTGELFF.